These 27 T cell receptor beta chains came from one sample sequenced in a study of cytomegalovirus exposure and HLA in healthy donors (dated by TCRdb to about 2017). Library preparation was by the immunoSEQ multiplex PCR assay. For the multiplex PCR, a mixture combining 60 forward primers for TCR Vbeta segments and 13 reverse primers for TCR Jbeta segments was used. The source is immuneACCESS, and TCRdb retained only in-frame sequences with V and J called. Part of the clones is not carried over; for the studies checked, unresolved V genes explain less than half of this, and the remainder is unexplained. The sample table shows about 64,000 clones, and 60% to 75% are seen once. 14% of the sample is in the top ten clones. The material sequenced was PBMCs. Every receptor here comes from a male donor in good health and CMV-seropositive.

The chain is built from TRBV5-6 and TRBJ2-5; D ambiguous. V lost 4 bases, J lost 2 bases, and 3 bases lay in between. Germline V gives CDR1 SGHDT, CDR2 YYEEEE. CDR3 length equals 11 residues. The CDR3, as DNA: TGTGCCAGCAGCCAACAAGAGACCCAGTACTTC. Translation: CASSQQETQYF.

The chain recombines TRBV2 with TRBJ2-5; 7 nucleotides align to TRBD1. Looked up from germline, CDR1 is SNHLY and CDR2 is FYNNEI. The length of the CDR3 is 14 residues. The ends lost 3 bases at V and 7 bases at J; junction bases unmatched: 8. CDR3 DNA sequence: TGTGCCAGCAGTGATTTAGGGGGCTATGTGACCCAGTACTTC. Protein sequence: CASSDLGGYVTQYF.

The rearrangement links TRBV6-1 to TRBJ1-2; TRBD1 is a possible D gene (6 bases). V was trimmed by 11 bases and J by 0 bases, leaving 13 bases between them. Germline values: CDR1 MNHNS, CDR2 SASEGT. The CDR3 runs to 13 residues. The CDR3 here is CAGADRANYGYTF. The CDR3 DNA sequence: TGTGCCGGAGCGGACAGAGCTAACTATGGCTACACCTTC.

The chain joins TRBV29-1 to TRBJ2-3, with 9 bases fitting TRBD1. This CDR3 is built from 16 residues. Trimming removed 0 bases from V and 6 bases from J; junction bases left unmatched: 10. CDR1 and CDR2 from the germline V gene are SQVTM and ANQGSEA. CDR3: CSVEDRRDRAFDTQYF. The CDR3 DNA reads as TGCAGCGTTGAAGACCGCAGGGACAGGGCCTTTGATACGCAGTATTTT.

The chain joins TRBV15 to TRBJ1-4; D unresolved. Germline CDR1 and CDR2: LNHNV and YYDKDF (reference sequence). Deletions cut 4 bases from V and 7 bases from J, with 16 bases between. There are 15 residues in the CDR3. In nucleotides, the CDR3 is TGTGCCACCAGCATGCCCCCGGGATTCGGTGAAAAACTGTTTTTT. It specifies CATSMPPGFGEKLFF. Together with reference TRBV15 and TRBJ1-4, the CDR3 gives the full variable domain: DAMVIQNPRYQVTQFGKPVTLSCSQTLNHNVMYWYQQKSSQAPKLLFHYYDKDFNNEADTPDNFQSRRPNTSFCFLDIRSPGLGDTAMYLCATSMPPGFGEKLFFGSGTQLSVL.

The rearrangement links TRBV7-2 to TRBJ2-5; 8 bases are shared with TRBD1. Unmatched junction bases numbered 6, after V lost 4 bases and J lost 2 bases. Germline assignment: CDR1 SGHTA and CDR2 FQGNSA. The CDR3 length is 15 residues. CDR3 protein: CASSSPGGGQETQYF. Written as DNA, the CDR3 is TGTGCCAGCAGCTCGCCAGGGGGCGGACAAGAGACCCAGTACTTC.

The V call is TRBV6-1, the J call TRBJ1-2; TRBD1 aligns across 7 bases. The CDR3 is 15 residues long. CDR1 is MNHNS and CDR2 is SASEGT in the germline V gene. V shed 6 bases, J shed 7 bases, and the junction held 14 bases outside the gene matches. Here the CDR3 reads CASSLQTRGISGYTF. The CDR3 coding sequence is TGTGCCAGCAGCCTACAAACCAGGGGGATAAGTGGCTACACCTTC.

The DNA for the CDR3 is TGCGCCAGCAGCTTGGCCCCAGCGGGTAACACCGGGGAGCTGTTTTTT. Translating gives CASSLAPAGNTGELFF. V usage is TRBV5-1 and J usage is TRBJ2-2; the D gene is possibly TRBD2 (6 bases). Between the trimmed V and J ends, which lost 0 bases and 2 bases, there was a span of 11 bases. Per germline, CDR1 SGHRS and CDR2 YFSETQ. CDR3 size: 16 residues.

The CDR3 bases are TGTGCCAGCAGCAAACAGGGTCACACCGGGGAGCTGTTTTTT. Translation: CASSKQGHTGELFF. The rearrangement links TRBV5-4 to TRBJ2-2, with a weak D call TRBD1 (6 bases). V lost 4 bases to trimming and J lost 3 bases, with 10 bases between them. Germline values: CDR1 SGHNT, CDR2 YYREEE (reference sequence). The CDR3 has 14 residues.

J is TRBJ1-5 and V is TRBV6-1, with 9 bases identical to TRBD1. Germline CDR1 and CDR2: MNHNS and SASEGT. V lost 7 bases to trimming and J lost 7 bases; unmatched junction nucleotides: 8. This CDR3 region has 14 residues. The CDR3 coding sequence is TGTGCCAGCACTGGGACAGGGTTCAAACAGCCCCAGCATTTT. This translates into CASTGTGFKQPQHF.

Only a few counts were recorded for this clone. V is TRBV7-2 and J is TRBJ1-1; D gene ambiguous. V was shortened by 1 base and J by 6 bases, with 12 bases between the two germline ends. This CDR3 is 14 amino acids long. Germline-derived CDR1 and CDR2 are SGHTA and FQGNSA. CDR3 coding DNA: TGTGCCAGCAGCTTAGACCCTCCCAGTCCTGAAGCTTTCTTT. Its translation: CASSLDPPSPEAFF.

The chain employs TRBV5-1 and TRBJ2-2; D may be TRBD1 (5 bases). The germline CDR1 and CDR2 sequences are SGHRS and YFSETQ. Trimming removed 5 bases from V and 7 bases from J, with 18 bases in between. The CDR3 has 15 amino acids. CDR3 residues: CASRPDQGYNGELFF. DNA for the CDR3: TGCGCCAGCAGGCCAGACCAGGGTTATAACGGGGAGCTGTTTTTT.

This clone was found a few times. The rearrangement joins TRBV5-4 to TRBJ2-2, with TRBD2 identical over 13 bases. V trimming: 4 bases; J trimming: 5 bases; junction bases outside the gene matches: 11. The CDR3 sequence is 18 residues long. Germline V lookup: CDR1 SGHNT, CDR2 YYREEE (reference sequence). CDR3 DNA sequence: TGTGCCAGCAGCGCGGGACTAGCGGGACATCAGGGGACCGGGGAGCTGTTTTTT. It encodes CASSAGLAGHQGTGELFF.

A few counts support this clone. The rearrangement links TRBV7-8 to TRBJ1-1, with TRBD1 as a possible D gene (5 bases). Trimming stripped 4 bases from V and 1 base from J, with 10 bases between. The CDR3 is 14 residues long. The germline CDR1 and CDR2 sequences are SGHVS and FQNEAQ. The CDR3: CASSSWGPNTEAFF. Written as DNA, the CDR3 is TGTGCCAGCAGCTCCTGGGGCCCGAACACTGAAGCTTTCTTT.

The chain employs TRBV4-1 and TRBJ2-7; a weak D match, TRBD1 (6 bases). The V gene's germline CDR1 is MGHRA and CDR2 YSYEKL. This CDR3 has 12 amino acids. The V gene lost 3 bases and the J gene lost 6 bases, with 9 bases spanning the gap. CDR3 sequence reads: CASSQWGLEQYF. DNA of the CDR3: TGCGCCAGCAGCCAGTGGGGGCTCGAGCAGTACTTC.

The rearrangement links TRBV15 to TRBJ2-1; TRBD2 agrees at 7 bases. The V and J ends lost 7 bases and 7 bases, in that order; junction bases with no gene match: 7. CDR3 size: 13 residues. Germline V lookup: CDR1 LNHNV, CDR2 YYDKDF (reference sequence). Here the CDR3 DNA reads TGTGCCACCAAAAGGGAACTAGCGAATGAGCAGTTCTTC. It codes for CATKRELANEQFF.

This chain connects TRBV11-2 to TRBJ2-2; D call uncertain. Trimming cost V 1 base and J 0 bases, with 9 bases left between them. CDR1 SGHAT and CDR2 FQNNGV come from the germline V gene. The length of the CDR3 is 16 residues. The CDR3 coding sequence is TGTGCCAGCAGCTTAGGACATTCGGCGAACACCGGGGAGCTGTTTTTT. Residues: CASSLGHSANTGELFF.

The chain employs TRBV5-4 and TRBJ2-1; 8 nucleotides line up with TRBD2. Trimming at V came to 4 bases and at J to 3 bases, leaving 6 bases not matched to a gene. The CDR3 covers 15 residues. CDR1 is SGHNT and CDR2 is YYREEE in the germline V gene (reference sequence). CDR3 sequence (DNA): TGTGCCAGCAGCCGGACTAGCACCCTCTACAATGAGCAGTTCTTC. It encodes CASSRTSTLYNEQFF.

This sequence joins TRBV4-1 and TRBJ2-7, with 7 nucleotides matching TRBD1. The CDR3 loop spans 14 amino acids. Germline CDR1 MGHRA, CDR2 YSYEKL. Trimming removed 3 bases from V and 6 bases from J; junction bases left unmatched: 8. For the CDR3, the DNA is TGCGCCAGCAGCCACGAGGGGGCCCAAGGCGAGCAGTACTTC. It translates to CASSHEGAQGEQYF.

The gene calls are TRBV18 and TRBJ1-4, with 8 bases that match TRBD1. The CDR3 length is 16 residues. In germline, CDR1 is KGHSH, CDR2 LQKENI. V lost 6 bases, J lost 7 bases, and 13 bases stayed unmatched. Here the CDR3 DNA reads TGTGCCAGCTCCCTAGGGACAGGCGGAGGGAGTGAAAAACTGTTTTTT. It codes for CASSLGTGGGSEKLFF.

J is TRBJ1-4 and V is TRBV30; perhaps TRBD1 as D (6 bases). Germline V gene data show CDR1 as GTSNPN and CDR2 as SVGIG (reference sequence). The V end was cut by 0 bases, the J end by 10 bases, with 15 bases between. The CDR3 has 14 amino acids. CDR3 DNA: TGTGCCTGGAGTGTCGGGGGGGGCGCGAGAAAACTGTTTTTT. Translating it yields CAWSVGGGARKLFF.

To note about this clone: One end of the junction is discordant with germline, which a read error may explain. CDR3 coding DNA: TGTGCCAGTAGTATTTTATCACAGAATCAGCTCCAGCATTTT. It encodes CASSILSQNQLQHF. The chain combines TRBV19 with TRBJ1-5; D is unclear. This CDR3 comprises 14 residues. Germline CDR1 is LNHDA and CDR2 is SQIVND (reference sequence). The whole variable domain, remainder taken from reference TRBV19 and TRBJ1-5, is DGGITQSPKYLFRKEGQNVTLSCEQNLNHDAMYWYRQDPGQGLRLIYYSQIVNDFQKGDIAEGYSVSREKKESFPLTVTSAQKNPTAFYLCASSILSQNQLQHFGDGTRLSIL.

This clone was seen a single time. The rearrangement links TRBV5-1 to TRBJ2-5, with D tentatively TRBD2 (5 bases). With the DNA end fitting TRBJ2-7 better, the J assignment may be wrong. CDR1 and CDR2 (germline): SGHRS, YFSETQ. This CDR3 contains 13 residues. CDR3 sequence reads: CASSEPGSYEQYF. The DNA for the CDR3 is TGCGCCAGCAGCGAACCTGGGAGCTACGAGCAGTACTTC.

The chain joins TRBV7-9 to TRBJ2-3, with TRBD2 matching over 8 bases. The CDR3 is made up of 15 amino acids. After removal of 2 bases from V and 2 bases from J, the junction contained 3 bases not matched to a gene. The germline gives CDR1 SEHNR, CDR2 FQNEAQ (reference sequence). The CDR3 is CASSLTGGPTDTQYF. As DNA, the CDR3 is TGTGCCAGCAGCTTAACGGGGGGGCCCACAGATACGCAGTATTTT.

The chain combines TRBV11-2 with TRBJ2-7; D is perhaps TRBD1 (6 bases). The V and J ends lost 0 bases and 4 bases respectively, with 10 bases between them. Germline CDR1 and CDR2: SGHAT and FQNNGV. The CDR3 loop spans 14 amino acids. CDR3 nucleotides: TGTGCCAGCAGCTTAGACAGGGGAAGGTACGAGCAGTACTTC. Protein sequence: CASSLDRGRYEQYF. Based on the CDR3 plus reference TRBV11-2 and TRBJ2-7, the full variable domain is EAGVAQSPRYKIIEKRQSVAFWCNPISGHATLYWYQQILGQGPKLLIQFQNNGVVDDSQLPKDRFSAERLKGVDSTLKIQPAKLEDSAVYLCASSLDRGRYEQYFGPGTRLTVT.

This chain uses TRBV7-8 with TRBJ1-5; D perhaps matches TRBD1 (6 bases). The V end lost 5 bases, the J end lost 7 bases, and 21 bases lay between the germline ends. The CDR3 spans 16 residues. The V gene's germline CDR1 is SGHVS and CDR2 FQNEAQ. CDR3 sequence: CASSRSQGRVGQPQHF. DNA for the CDR3: TGTGCCAGCAGCAGATCTCAGGGGAGGGTTGGCCAGCCCCAGCATTTT.

The chain uses TRBV9 and TRBJ2-3, with D possibly matching TRBD2 (6 bases). This CDR3 comprises 14 residues. Germline V gives CDR1 SGDLS, CDR2 YYNGEE. Trimming pared 4 bases from V and 4 bases from J, leaving 13 bases between. The CDR3 sequence is CASSNEGLSDTQYF. In DNA, the CDR3 is TGTGCCAGCAGCAATGAGGGACTTTCAGATACGCAGTATTTT.